This TCR beta chain was captured by sequencing in a study of blood T cell repertoires in COVID-19. Generated by immunoSEQ multiplex PCR, the TCRdb table keeps only in-frame clones and is missing some. This sample carries about 190,000 clones, over 80% of them seen once, and the ten largest clones take around 7.8%. The table lists this clone with a count of one. Germline CDR1 and CDR2: MNHEY and SMNVEV (reference sequence). The CDR3 has 16 amino acids. J lost 1 base, V lost 5 bases, and 6 bases had no gene match. The rearrangement links TRBV27 to TRBJ1-5; TRBD1 aligns across 9 bases. The receptor's source is a woman in her sixties or seventies with COVID-19, enrolled during active disease. Source material: peripheral blood. The CDR3 coding sequence is TGTGCCAGCAGTCGATGGGGACAGGGAAGCAATCAGCCCCAGCATTTT. Translation: CASSRWGQGSNQPQHF.